This T cell receptor (beta chain) is drawn from a study of T cells in Graves' hyperthyroidism and ophthalmopathy. Study results and caveats: Ophthalmopathy and stable hyperthyroidism were told apart by a 13 V-J model. Blood also contained most expanded thyroid clonotypes above 0.001. The model made its ophthalmopathy prediction, and onset followed a median 6.5 months later.

Turning to this clonotype: The antigen is undetermined.

Trimming removed 6 bases from V and 0 bases from J; junction bases left unmatched: 4. Germline V gene sequence: CDR1 DFQATT, CDR2 SNEGSKA (reference sequence). The CDR3 is 15 amino acids. Each patient was aged 18 to 65 and had newly diagnosed hyperthyroidism of under 2 months' duration. RNA transcripts were the template for amplifying TCR beta CDR3 regions. During a first-round RT-PCR of the TCR CDR3, the HTBI primer set was used. TCRdb re-called the multiplex PCR reads through MiXCR, storing one row per CDR3 protein. This table holds about 200,000 distinct CDR3 sequences, about a sixth found once. The material sequenced was blood. The receptor's source is a woman aged 45-65 years with Graves' hyperthyroidism. The rearrangement uses TRBV20-1 and TRBJ2-7; 14 bases agree with TRBD2. The CDR3 nucleotides read TGCAGTGCCGCGACTAGCGGGAGGGTCTCCTACGAGCAGTACTTC. This gives the protein CSAATSGRVSYEQYF.